This passage covers 16 T cell receptor beta chains from one sample sequenced in a study of blood T cell repertoires in COVID-19. The repertoire was sequenced with immunoSEQ multiplex PCR; TCRdb's copy has only in-frame clones and lacks some. In the table there are around 620,000 clones, around 89% of which are singletons. The sequenced sample consisted of peripheral blood. These receptors were taken from a woman under 30 with acute or convalescent COVID-19.

This CDR3 is CASSLSSRGSAFF. The CDR3 DNA is TGTGCCAGCAGCTTAAGTAGCAGAGGTAGCGCTTTCTTT. The chain links TRBV7-4 to TRBJ1-1; no reliable D call. The CDR3 sequence is 13 residues long. The V gene lost 2 bases and the J gene lost 11 bases, with 15 bases spanning the gap. Germline CDR1 reads SGHVT; CDR2 reads SQSDAQ. The whole variable domain, filled in from reference TRBV7-4 and TRBJ1-1, reads GAGVSQSPRYKVAKRGRDVALRCDSISGHVTLYWYRQTLGQGSEVLTYSQSDAQRDKSGRPSGRFSAERPERSVSTLKIQRTEQGDSAVYLCASSLSSRGSAFFGQGTRLTVV.

Turning to this clone: Different DNA sequences within this sample yield the same CDR3. This chain joins TRBV29-1 and TRBJ1-1; 9 bases align to TRBD1. CDR1 and CDR2 from the germline V gene are SQVTM and ANQGSEA. The CDR3 covers 13 residues. Trimming took 6 bases from V and 2 from J; bases not matched to a gene: 4. The CDR3 coding sequence is TGCAGCGTGGGACAGGGCCGCAACACTGAAGCTTTCTTT. Its protein product is CSVGQGRNTEAFF. The variable domain in full, with the rest retrieved from reference TRBV29-1 and TRBJ1-1, is SAVISQKPSRDICQRGTSLTIQCQVDSQVTMMFWYRQQPGQSLTLIATANQGSEATYESGFVIDKFPISRPNLTFSTLTVSNMSPEDSSIYLCSVGQGRNTEAFFGQGTRLTVV.

The V gene is TRBV3-1 (or the pseudogene TRBV3-2), the J gene TRBJ2-5; D call uncertain. The CDR3 is 15 residues long. Trimming pared 1 base from V and 4 bases from J, leaving 13 bases between. Germline CDR1 reads LGHDT; CDR2 reads YNNKEL (reference sequence). CDR3 DNA sequence: TGTGCCAGCAGCCAAGTCGGGTTGGTAGGAGAGACCCAGTACTTC. Encoded protein: CASSQVGLVGETQYF.

Ten or more counts support this clone. The chain employs TRBV4-2 and TRBJ2-5; 9 bases agree with TRBD2. Germline trimming cut 0 bases from V and 5 bases from J; bases unmatched to any gene: 7. There are 16 residues in the CDR3. Germline-derived CDR1 and CDR2 are LGHNA and YNFKEQ. CDR3 loop: CASSQDQAGGSETQYF. The CDR3 nucleotides read TGTGCCAGCAGCCAAGATCAGGCGGGGGGGTCCGAGACCCAGTACTTC.

V and J are TRBV4-1 and TRBJ1-2; a possible D gene is TRBD1 (6 bases). Germline CDR1 MGHRA, CDR2 YSYEKL. The CDR3 is 13 amino acids. V lost 4 bases to trimming and J lost 7 bases, with 13 bases between them. CDR3 sequence reads: CASSPLGAGGYTF. CDR3 in DNA: TGCGCCAGCAGCCCCTTGGGGGCGGGTGGCTACACCTTC.

The CDR3 coding sequence is TGCGCCAGCAGCCAAGATTCCGGGACAGATTATGGCTACACCTTC. Amino acids: CASSQDSGTDYGYTF. The chain links TRBV4-3 to TRBJ1-2; 7 nucleotides line up with TRBD1. Germline V gene sequence: CDR1 LGHNA, CDR2 YSLEER. J lost 5 bases, V lost 0 bases, and 6 bases had no gene match. There are 15 residues in the CDR3.

CDR3 in DNA: TGTGCCAGCAGCGTAGGAGTCGGGGTCTGGCCCTACGAGCAGTACTTC. As protein: CASSVGVGVWPYEQYF. The chain carries TRBV9 and TRBJ2-7; TRBD2 might be the D (5 bases). Germline CDR1 SGDLS, CDR2 YYNGEE. V dropped 0 bases and J dropped 2 bases, with 15 bases sitting between them. The CDR3 extends over 16 amino acids.

The chain combines TRBV30 with TRBJ2-3, with TRBD1 matching over 7 bases. CDR1 is GTSNPN and CDR2 is SVGIG in the germline V gene (reference sequence). The CDR3 spans 12 residues. The V gene end was trimmed by 2 bases and the J gene end by 7 bases; junction bases not matched to a gene: 3. The CDR3: CAWSKGGYTQYF. The CDR3 nucleotides read TGTGCCTGGAGTAAAGGGGGCTATACGCAGTATTTT. The whole variable domain, remainder taken from reference TRBV30 and TRBJ2-3, is SQTIHQWPATLVQPVGSPLSLECTVEGTSNPNLYWYRQAAGRGLQLLFYSVGIGQISSEVPQNLSASRPQDRQFILSSKKLLLSDSGFYLCAWSKGGYTQYFGPGTRLTVL.

The rearrangement joins TRBV3-1 (or the pseudogene TRBV3-2) to TRBJ2-2; TRBD2 might be the D (5 bases). CDR3 length: 16 residues. Looked up from germline, CDR1 is LGHDT and CDR2 is YNNKEL (reference sequence). Trimming pared 0 bases from V and 7 bases from J, leaving 15 bases between. Here the CDR3 reads CASSQDARVRGGELFF. The CDR3 nucleotides are TGTGCCAGCAGCCAAGATGCACGGGTCCGGGGCGGGGAGCTGTTTTTT.

The gene calls are TRBV6-1 and TRBJ2-5; 7 positions agree with TRBD1. J was trimmed by 5 bases and V by 4 bases; bases with no gene match: 19. CDR1 and CDR2 from the germline V gene are MNHNS and SASEGT. This CDR3 is built from 18 residues. Here the CDR3 DNA reads TGTGCCAGCAGTGGACCCTTCATGAGGACAGGTTTTCCGGAGACCCAGTACTTC. The encoded protein is CASSGPFMRTGFPETQYF.

This clone has only a few counts. This rearrangement joins TRBV4-1 to TRBJ1-3; D perhaps matches TRBD1 (6 bases). Trimming shortened V by 1 base and J by 4 bases, and 11 bases separated the two germline ends. The germline gives CDR1 MGHRA, CDR2 YSYEKL. The CDR3 sequence is 15 residues long. The CDR3 spells CASSQVWTDGNTIYF. CDR3 in DNA: TGCGCCAGCAGCCAAGTTTGGACAGACGGAAACACCATATATTTT.

This chain joins TRBV7-8 and TRBJ1-2, with a possible D match to TRBD1 (5 bases). Germline assignment: CDR1 SGHVS and CDR2 FQNEAQ. This CDR3 has 15 residues. V was cut by 7 bases and J by 4 bases, with 19 bases left in between. In DNA form, the CDR3 reads TGTGCCAGCACCGCCCTTGGCCAGGGTAGCTATGGCTACACCTTC. Amino acids: CASTALGQGSYGYTF.

This rearrangement joins TRBV5-5 to TRBJ1-6; D perhaps matches TRBD1 (6 bases). CDR3 length equals 15 residues. CDR1 is SGHKS and CDR2 is YYEKEE in the germline V gene (reference sequence). Trimming removed 4 bases from V and 3 bases from J, with 11 bases in between. CDR3 residues: CASSAGDNYNSPLHF. The CDR3 region has the DNA TGTGCCAGCAGCGCCGGGGACAACTATAATTCACCCCTCCACTTT. Full variable domain (missing parts from reference TRBV5-5 and TRBJ1-6): DAGVTQSPTHLIKTRGQQVTLRCSPISGHKSVSWYQQVLGQGPQFIFQYYEKEERGRGNFPDRFSARQFPNYSSELNVNALLLGDSALYLCASSAGDNYNSPLHFGNGTRLTVT.

This clone showed up just once. This sequence joins TRBV9 and TRBJ1-1; TRBD1 agrees at 12 bases. The junction had 5 bases not matched to a gene; V was cut back by 3 bases and J by 2 bases. The CDR3 is 16 residues long. Looked up from germline, CDR1 is SGDLS and CDR2 is YYNGEE. The CDR3 is CASSAWDRGLNTEAFF. CDR3 in DNA: TGTGCCAGCAGCGCGTGGGACAGGGGGCTTAACACTGAAGCTTTCTTT. The full variable domain, in which reference TRBV9 and TRBJ1-1 provide the parts outside the CDR3, is DSGVTQTPKHLITATGQRVTLRCSPRSGDLSVYWYQQSLDQGLQFLIQYYNGEERAKGNILERFSAQQFPDLHSELNLSSLELGDSALYFCASSAWDRGLNTEAFFGQGTRLTVV.

This clone was seen just once. The chain links TRBV19 to TRBJ1-2; D unclear. The CDR3 totals 13 residues. Trimming shortened V by 6 bases and J by 4 bases, and 12 bases separated the two germline ends. The germline gives CDR1 LNHDA, CDR2 SQIVND (reference sequence). CDR3 in DNA: TGTGCCAGTAGCCAACGGGGTCTCTATGGCTACACCTTC. Protein sequence: CASSQRGLYGYTF.

V gene TRBV2 combines with J gene TRBJ1-2; TRBD1 aligns across 7 bases. The CDR3 is made up of 12 amino acids. CDR1 is SNHLY and CDR2 is FYNNEI in the germline V gene. V lost 8 bases to trimming and J lost 7 bases; unmatched junction nucleotides: 7. CDR3: CASGVYRGGYTF. The CDR3 bases are TGTGCCAGCGGAGTGTACAGGGGTGGCTACACCTTC. The entire variable domain, with the rest obtained from reference TRBV2 and TRBJ1-2, is as follows: EPEVTQTPSHQVTQMGQEVILRCVPISNHLYFYWYRQILGQKVEFLVSFYNNEISEKSEIFDDQFSVERPDGSNFTLKIRSTKLEDSAMYFCASGVYRGGYTFGSGTRLTVV.